These T cell receptor beta chains were read from a single sample in a study of read filtering for tumor transcriptome and immune sequencing. TCRdb ran MiXCR on the reads and lists one entry per CDR3 protein. The repertoire includes more than 45,000 distinct CDR3 sequences, around an eighth of them detected once, and 16% sits in the top ten. Sequencing was carried out using a population of CD138-negative cells sorted from bone marrow. All receptors come from a donor at least 40 years old with multiple myeloma. CDR3s include the opening cysteine and the closing phenylalanine or tryptophan. Each record gives: CDR3 DNA, CDR3 protein, J gene, D gene, clone size, V gene. D genes are given only for firm matches. Clone size, where shown, is once, few, many, or a class for clones that have expanded.

CDR3nt: TGCAGCGTTTCATTGGAGGGGGCGAACACCGGGGAGCTGTTTTTT
CDR3aa: CSVSLEGANTGELFF
j_gene: TRBJ2-2
d_gene: .
abundance: many
v_gene: TRBV29-1

CDR3nt: TGTGCCAGCAGGCGGGTGGGCCCCTACGAGCAGTACTTC
CDR3aa: CASRRVGPYEQYF
j_gene: TRBJ2-7
d_gene: .
abundance: .
v_gene: TRBV27

CDR3nt: TGTGCCAGCAGTTTAGACGTTGAGGGCTATACCTTC
CDR3aa: CASSLDVEGYTF
j_gene: TRBJ1-2
d_gene: .
abundance: many
v_gene: TRBV28

CDR3nt: TGTGCCAGCAGTCTAGACAGGGTTCGTTCTGAAGCTTTCTTT
CDR3aa: CASSLDRVRSEAFF
j_gene: TRBJ1-1
d_gene: TRBD1
abundance: many
v_gene: TRBV6-5

CDR3nt: TGTGCCATCAGGGGAGCGGGACAGACTAACACTGAAGCTTTCTTT
CDR3aa: CAIRGAGQTNTEAFF
j_gene: TRBJ1-1
d_gene: TRBD1
abundance: many
v_gene: TRBV10-3

CDR3nt: TGTGCCAGCAGTTACTTGGGGTACAACACTGAAGCTTTCTTT
CDR3aa: CASSYLGYNTEAFF
j_gene: TRBJ1-1
d_gene: .
abundance: many
v_gene: TRBV6-6

CDR3nt: TGCAGCGTTTCAGGGCCTGGAAACACCATATATTTT
CDR3aa: CSVSGPGNTIYF
j_gene: TRBJ1-3
d_gene: .
abundance: many
v_gene: TRBV29-1

CDR3nt: TGTGCCAGCAGTGCCACTCGGGACACCATCACAGATACGCAGTATTTT
CDR3aa: CASSATRDTITDTQYF
j_gene: TRBJ2-3
d_gene: .
abundance: .
v_gene: TRBV27

CDR3nt: TGTGCCAGCACAAGGGGCTTCTACGAGCAGTACTTC
CDR3aa: CASTRGFYEQYF
j_gene: TRBJ2-7
d_gene: .
abundance: many
v_gene: TRBV6-2/TRBV6-3

CDR3nt: TGTGCCAGCAGCCCAGGGGGGAACAATCAGCCCCAGCATTTT
CDR3aa: CASSPGGNNQPQHF
j_gene: TRBJ1-5
d_gene: TRBD1
abundance: many
v_gene: TRBV28

CDR3nt: TGTGCCAGCAGCTTCCGAGGCAATCAGCCCCAGCATTTT
CDR3aa: CASSFRGNQPQHF
j_gene: TRBJ1-5
d_gene: .
abundance: many
v_gene: TRBV7-2

CDR3nt: TGTGCCAGCAGTCCCCTCGGGGCGGCCCCCACAGATACGCAGTATTTT
CDR3aa: CASSPLGAAPTDTQYF
j_gene: TRBJ2-3
d_gene: .
abundance: many
v_gene: TRBV6-2/TRBV6-3

CDR3nt: TGTGCCATCAGTGGGAAAGAGACCCAGTACTTC
CDR3aa: CAISGKETQYF
j_gene: TRBJ2-5
d_gene: .
abundance: .
v_gene: TRBV10-3

CDR3nt: TGTGCCAGCACTCGGCTGGCGGTCCGCACCGGGGAGCTGTTTTTT
CDR3aa: CASTRLAVRTGELFF
j_gene: TRBJ2-2
d_gene: .
abundance: many
v_gene: TRBV6-2/TRBV6-3

CDR3nt: TGTGCCAGCAGTTACGCCATGAACACTGAAGCTTTCTTT
CDR3aa: CASSYAMNTEAFF
j_gene: TRBJ1-1
d_gene: .
abundance: .
v_gene: TRBV6-5

CDR3nt: TGTGCCAGCAGCTCCCCCCCAGGGGGTACGCAGTATTTT
CDR3aa: CASSSPPGGTQYF
j_gene: TRBJ2-3
d_gene: TRBD1
abundance: many
v_gene: TRBV7-3

CDR3nt: TGTGCCAGCAGTGTCTACAGAGCCCCCTACGAGCAGTACTTC
CDR3aa: CASSVYRAPYEQYF
j_gene: TRBJ2-7
d_gene: .
abundance: .
v_gene: TRBV12-3/TRBV12-4

CDR3nt: TGTGCCAGCAATGTCAGGTGGAATCAGCCCCAGCATTTT
CDR3aa: CASNVRWNQPQHF
j_gene: TRBJ1-5
d_gene: .
abundance: many
v_gene: TRBV28

CDR3nt: TGTGCCAGCAGCTTAGCCGCACAGGGGCTTGTGGAGACCCAGTACTTC
CDR3aa: CASSLAAQGLVETQYF
j_gene: TRBJ2-5
d_gene: TRBD1
abundance: many
v_gene: TRBV7-9

CDR3nt: TGTGCCAGCAGTCACGGGGTTGGCAGGCAAGAAGCTTTCTTT
CDR3aa: CASSHGVGRQEAFF
j_gene: TRBJ1-1
d_gene: .
abundance: .
v_gene: TRBV6-5

CDR3nt: TGCGCCAGCAGCCAGGACGGTATGAACACTGAAGCTTTCTTT
CDR3aa: CASSQDGMNTEAFF
j_gene: TRBJ1-1
d_gene: .
abundance: few
v_gene: TRBV5-1

CDR3nt: TGCGCCAGCAGCTTGGACTACAGGGGAGGACTGCCCCAGCATTTT
CDR3aa: CASSLDYRGGLPQHF
j_gene: TRBJ1-5
d_gene: TRBD1
abundance: many
v_gene: TRBV5-1

CDR3nt: TGTGCCAGTGTCAGCGGGACCACCAACATCAATGAGCAGTTCTTC
CDR3aa: CASVSGTTNINEQFF
j_gene: TRBJ2-1
d_gene: TRBD2
abundance: many
v_gene: TRBV19

CDR3nt: TGCGCCAGCAGCTTGTTACTACAGGAAGCTTACACCTTC
CDR3aa: CASSLLLQEAYTF
j_gene: TRBJ1-2
d_gene: .
abundance: many
v_gene: TRBV5-1

CDR3nt: TGCAGTGCTAGTGTTCACCGCTCATACGACGAGCAGTACTTC
CDR3aa: CSASVHRSYDEQYF
j_gene: TRBJ2-7
d_gene: .
abundance: few
v_gene: TRBV20-1

CDR3nt: TGTGCCAGCAGCTTAGGAAACCAAGAGACCCAGTACTTC
CDR3aa: CASSLGNQETQYF
j_gene: TRBJ2-5
d_gene: .
abundance: many
v_gene: TRBV7-2

CDR3nt: TGTGCCAGCAGCCCGGGACTAGCGGGGGAGGGTACGCAGTATTTT
CDR3aa: CASSPGLAGEGTQYF
j_gene: TRBJ2-3
d_gene: TRBD2
abundance: many
v_gene: TRBV11-2

CDR3nt: TGCGCCAGCAGCTTGGATACGGAGCCCTATGGCTACACCTTC
CDR3aa: CASSLDTEPYGYTF
j_gene: TRBJ1-2
d_gene: .
abundance: many
v_gene: TRBV5-1

CDR3nt: TGCGCCAGCAGCTTGGCCATGAGGACTAGCGGGGGGGTTAATGAGCAGTTCTTC
CDR3aa: CASSLAMRTSGGVNEQFF
j_gene: TRBJ2-1
d_gene: TRBD2
abundance: many
v_gene: TRBV5-1

CDR3nt: TGTGCCAGCAGACCTGTAGACAGTACCTACAATGAGCAGTTCTTC
CDR3aa: CASRPVDSTYNEQFF
j_gene: TRBJ2-1
d_gene: .
abundance: many
v_gene: TRBV12-3/TRBV12-4

CDR3nt: TGTGCCAGCAGCTCGAGGGGATATAGCAATCAGCCCCAGCATTTT
CDR3aa: CASSSRGYSNQPQHF
j_gene: TRBJ1-5
d_gene: .
abundance: many
v_gene: TRBV11-2

CDR3nt: TGTGCCAGCAGCTTGTGGGGGATCAGGGAGAACACTGAAGCTTTCTTT
CDR3aa: CASSLWGIRENTEAFF
j_gene: TRBJ1-1
d_gene: .
abundance: .
v_gene: TRBV5-4

CDR3nt: TGCGCCAGCAGCCCAGAGGGTTTATGGGACGAGCAGTACTTC
CDR3aa: CASSPEGLWDEQYF
j_gene: TRBJ2-7
d_gene: .
abundance: many
v_gene: TRBV5-1

CDR3nt: TGTGCCAGCAGTTCCAGGGGACGGAACTACGAGCAGTACTTC
CDR3aa: CASSSRGRNYEQYF
j_gene: TRBJ2-7
d_gene: .
abundance: many
v_gene: TRBV6-5

CDR3nt: TGCAGTGCCCTTCCCGGGACTAGCGGGGGCTTCACTAGCACAGATACGCAGTATTTT
CDR3aa: CSALPGTSGGFTSTDTQYF
j_gene: TRBJ2-3
d_gene: TRBD2
abundance: many
v_gene: TRBV20-1

CDR3nt: TGCAGCGTTGTCCGGGACAGGGGAACGAACACTGAAGCTTTCTTT
CDR3aa: CSVVRDRGTNTEAFF
j_gene: TRBJ1-1
d_gene: TRBD1
abundance: many
v_gene: TRBV29-1

CDR3nt: TGTGCCAGCTCATTGACAGGTGACACTGAAGCTTTCTTT
CDR3aa: CASSLTGDTEAFF
j_gene: TRBJ1-1
d_gene: .
abundance: many
v_gene: TRBV18

CDR3nt: TGTGCCAGCAGTTTGTCAGTTAGCGATAACCAAGAGTCCCAGTACTTC
CDR3aa: CASSLSVSDNQESQYF
j_gene: TRBJ2-5
d_gene: .
abundance: few
v_gene: TRBV28

CDR3nt: TGTGCCAGCAGCCGTATAGCGGGGCGGGAGACCCAGTACTTC
CDR3aa: CASSRIAGRETQYF
j_gene: TRBJ2-5
d_gene: TRBD2
abundance: many
v_gene: TRBV7-2

CDR3nt: TGTGCCAGCAGCAAGGACGGAAAGGGGTCCTACGAGCAGTACTTC
CDR3aa: CASSKDGKGSYEQYF
j_gene: TRBJ2-7
d_gene: .
abundance: many
v_gene: TRBV12-3/TRBV12-4

CDR3nt: TGTGCCAGCAGCGAACCGGGACACTACGAGCAGTACTTC
CDR3aa: CASSEPGHYEQYF
j_gene: TRBJ2-7
d_gene: .
abundance: many
v_gene: TRBV7-9

CDR3nt: TGCAGCGTTGAAGATCTAAGTCGTGAGAAACTGTTTTTT
CDR3aa: CSVEDLSREKLFF
j_gene: TRBJ1-4
d_gene: .
abundance: many
v_gene: TRBV29-1

CDR3nt: TGTGCCAGCAGCTTAGACCCGCCGGGACAATCCACCTACAATGAGCAGTTCTTC
CDR3aa: CASSLDPPGQSTYNEQFF
j_gene: TRBJ2-1
d_gene: .
abundance: many
v_gene: TRBV11-3

CDR3nt: TGTGCCAGCTCCCCCCGGACAGGGTCGCGGACCGGGGAGCTGTTTTTT
CDR3aa: CASSPRTGSRTGELFF
j_gene: TRBJ2-2
d_gene: TRBD1
abundance: few
v_gene: TRBV18

CDR3nt: TGCAGTGCTAGAAGGCGCTCCGGGCTAGGGTACAATGAGCAGTTCTTC
CDR3aa: CSARRRSGLGYNEQFF
j_gene: TRBJ2-1
d_gene: .
abundance: many
v_gene: TRBV20-1

CDR3nt: TGTGCCAGCAGCCGCGACAGCAATCAGCCCCAGCATTTT
CDR3aa: CASSRDSNQPQHF
j_gene: TRBJ1-5
d_gene: .
abundance: many
v_gene: TRBV7-9

CDR3nt: TGTGCCAGCAAAGTTACTACAGGGGTTGGCGAAAAACTGTTTTTT
CDR3aa: CASKVTTGVGEKLFF
j_gene: TRBJ1-4
d_gene: TRBD1
abundance: many
v_gene: TRBV7-9

CDR3nt: TGTGCCAGCAGTTTCAAGGGACAGGGGAACCCTGAAGCTTTCTTT
CDR3aa: CASSFKGQGNPEAFF
j_gene: TRBJ1-1
d_gene: TRBD1
abundance: medium-sized
v_gene: TRBV12-3/TRBV12-4

CDR3nt: TGCAGCGTTGGGAGCGGGGGGGCCTCAGATACGCAGTATTTT
CDR3aa: CSVGSGGASDTQYF
j_gene: TRBJ2-3
d_gene: TRBD2
abundance: many
v_gene: TRBV29-1

CDR3nt: TGTGCCAGCAGCCAAGAGGACAACTACTACGAGCAGTACTTC
CDR3aa: CASSQEDNYYEQYF
j_gene: TRBJ2-7
d_gene: .
abundance: many
v_gene: TRBV3-2

CDR3nt: TGCGCCAGCAGCTTGGGAGACAATAGCAATCAGCCCCAGCATTTT
CDR3aa: CASSLGDNSNQPQHF
j_gene: TRBJ1-5
d_gene: .
abundance: many
v_gene: TRBV5-1

CDR3nt: TGTGCCAGCAGCTTAGACCCTATGTCGGATACGCAGTATTTT
CDR3aa: CASSLDPMSDTQYF
j_gene: TRBJ2-3
d_gene: .
abundance: many
v_gene: TRBV11-2

CDR3nt: TGTGCCAGCAGCCCGGGACTAGCGGGGCTAAACATTCAGTACTTC
CDR3aa: CASSPGLAGLNIQYF
j_gene: TRBJ2-4
d_gene: TRBD2
abundance: .
v_gene: TRBV7-2

CDR3nt: TGCGCCAGCAGCGGCTCCGGGACCAGGGGAACCGGGGAGCTGTTTTTT
CDR3aa: CASSGSGTRGTGELFF
j_gene: TRBJ2-2
d_gene: .
abundance: many
v_gene: TRBV5-1